What follows describes a single T cell receptor (beta chain). Original methodology: Reference gene primer amplification gave nucleated cell count estimates. Measured with immunoSEQ multiplex PCR; TCRdb has only the in-frame clones, and not every one. That table is the source of V, J and clone size, and D and trimming were worked out from the DNA. The repertoire holds about 230,000 clones, around 84% seen once, with 2% to 2.5% in the top ten. The data originate from a study of blood T cell repertoires in COVID-19. Study-level information: The samples span acute and convalescent COVID-19 from the United States, Italy and Spain. T cells, B-cell-depleted T cells, or PBMCs supplied cDNA or gDNA.

The CDR3 sequence is 16 residues long. The germline V and J ends were trimmed by 2 bases and 0 bases, with 14 bases remaining between them. Looked up from germline, CDR1 is MGHDK and CDR2 is SYGVNS. The sample comprised peripheral blood. This TCR was sampled from a middle-aged man who had recovered from COVID-19. The J gene is TRBJ2-7, the V gene TRBV25-1; D is unclear. The CDR3 protein is CASSEGASVLSYEQYF. The DNA for the CDR3 is TGTGCCAGCAGTGAAGGAGCTTCGGTCCTCTCCTACGAGCAGTACTTC.